This T cell receptor beta chain was recovered during a study of blood T cells in healthy people across ages. Study results and limitations: Older individuals had lower TCR beta diversity per million T cells (the decline was roughly linear).

J gave up 9 bases and V 8 bases, and 12 bases lay outside the gene matches. Germline V gene sequence: CDR1 MDHEN, CDR2 SYDVKM. There are 15 residues in the CDR3. PCR was performed a second time for 7 to 11 cycles using a sample-barcoded 5' primer and a J-beta primer mix. The template-switch adaptor was a 5' adaptor with 12 random nucleotides. It tagged each cDNA molecule. There were at least 3 million CDR3-containing paired-end reads obtained from each sample. TCRdb recomputed calls from the 5' RACE reads with MiXCR, one row per CDR3 protein. The profile shows hundreds of thousands of distinct CDR3 sequences, over 45% of them singletons. Each sample gave at least 7 million isolated PBMCs. A remark on this clonotype: Its matching antigen is unknown.

The chain carries TRBV28 and TRBJ2-1; TRBD2 aligns across 11 bases. The source material was blood. This clonotype was sampled from a woman aged 60 to 75 in good health. CDR3 amino acids: CASSTPTSGKGEQFF. CDR3 sequence (DNA): TGTGCCAGCTCAACCCCGACTAGCGGGAAAGGTGAGCAGTTCTTC. Combining the CDR3 with reference TRBV28 and TRBJ2-1 gives the whole variable domain DVKVTQSSRYLVKRTGEKVFLECVQDMDHENMFWYRQDPGLGLRLIYFSYDVKMKEKGDIPEGYSVSREKKERFSLILESASTNQTSMYLCASSTPTSGKGEQFFGPGTRLTVL.